One and the same sample provided the 7 T cell receptor beta chains below, sequenced in a study of cytomegalovirus exposure and HLA in healthy donors. PCR involved 60 Vbeta and 13 Jbeta primers. Only in-frame clones appear in the TCRdb table, and some are missing; sequencing was by immunoSEQ multiplex PCR. Of 150,000 to 200,000 clones listed, over 70% were seen once; the top ten hold under 1.5%. Sequencing input: PBMCs. The receptors derive from a man between 50 and 59 years old in good health and CMV-seropositive.

V is TRBV28 and J is TRBJ1-5; D is ambiguous. With 3 bases removed from V and 4 bases from J, the gap between germline ends came to 19 bases. This CDR3 has 17 amino acids. Per germline, CDR1 MDHEN and CDR2 SYDVKM. Here the CDR3 DNA reads TGTGCCAGCAGTTTCGGCTCCAGGACCACTAGGAATCAGCCCCAGCATTTT. It yields the protein CASSFGSRTTRNQPQHF.

The rearrangement joins TRBV30 to TRBJ1-1, with 11 bases identical to TRBD1. The V gene end was trimmed by 2 bases and the J gene end by 5 bases; junction bases not matched to a gene: 7. Germline V lookup: CDR1 GTSNPN, CDR2 SVGIG (reference sequence). The CDR3 has 15 amino acids. CDR3 sequence reads: CAWSPRRDRGTEAFF. In DNA, the CDR3 is TGTGCCTGGAGTCCCCGGCGGGACAGGGGGACTGAAGCTTTCTTT.

The rearrangement joins TRBV5-1 to TRBJ1-4; TRBD1 aligns across 7 bases. Losses at the gene ends were 4 bases for V and 5 bases for J; bases not matched to a gene: 5. There are 14 residues in the CDR3. CDR1 is SGHRS, CDR2 YFSETQ, per germline. The CDR3 nucleotides read TGCGCCAGCAGCGTGGGACAGCTCAATGAAAAACTGTTTTTT. Residues: CASSVGQLNEKLFF.

This chain connects TRBV18 to TRBJ1-2, with no clear D. Deletions cut 8 bases from V and 0 bases from J, with 19 bases between. Germline V lookup: CDR1 KGHSH, CDR2 LQKENI. The CDR3 sequence is 16 residues long. The CDR3 here is CASGGASPGSNYGYTF. The DNA for the CDR3 is TGTGCCAGCGGCGGTGCCTCCCCCGGCTCTAACTATGGCTACACCTTC.

The CDR3 region is CASTLGGGTNEKLFF. Here the CDR3 DNA reads TGTGCCAGCACCTTAGGGGGGGGAACAAATGAAAAACTGTTTTTT. The chain joins TRBV28 to TRBJ1-4, with D perhaps matching TRBD1 (6 bases). Germline values: CDR1 MDHEN, CDR2 SYDVKM. The CDR3 is 15 amino acids. The V and J ends lost 7 bases and 5 bases respectively, with 17 bases between them.

The rearrangement links TRBV5-4 to TRBJ2-3; possible D gene TRBD1, 6 bases. Trimming stripped 4 bases from V and 0 bases from J, with 9 bases between. The CDR3 has 14 amino acids. Germline V gene data show CDR1 as SGHNT and CDR2 as YYREEE (reference sequence). The CDR3 sequence: CASSRDTSTDTQYF. The CDR3 DNA is TGTGCCAGCAGCCGGGACACGAGCACAGATACGCAGTATTTT.

This clone appeared once. This chain connects TRBV28 to TRBJ2-1, with a weak D call TRBD2 (6 bases). Trimming took off 5 bases at V and 5 bases at J, with 13 bases between the two ends. There are 14 residues in the CDR3. CDR1 MDHEN and CDR2 SYDVKM come from the germline V gene. CDR3 sequence (DNA): TGTGCCAGCAGTGCTCCGGGACTTCACAATGAGCAGTTCTTC. Protein product: CASSAPGLHNEQFF.